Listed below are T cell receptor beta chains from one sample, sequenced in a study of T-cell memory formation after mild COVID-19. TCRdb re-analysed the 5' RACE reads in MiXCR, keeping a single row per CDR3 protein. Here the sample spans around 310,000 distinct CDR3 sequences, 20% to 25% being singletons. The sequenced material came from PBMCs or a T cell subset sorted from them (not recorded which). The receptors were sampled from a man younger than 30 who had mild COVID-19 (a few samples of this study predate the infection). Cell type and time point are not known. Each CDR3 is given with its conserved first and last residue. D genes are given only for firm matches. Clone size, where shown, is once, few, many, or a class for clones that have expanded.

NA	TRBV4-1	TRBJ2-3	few	TGCGCCAGCAGCCACCAAGGGAACACAGATACGCAGTATTTT	CASSHQGNTDTQYF
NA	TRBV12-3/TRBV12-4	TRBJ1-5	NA	TGTGCCAGCAGTGGACAGCCTAATCAGCCCCAGCATTTT	CASSGQPNQPQHF
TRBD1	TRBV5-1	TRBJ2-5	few	TGCGCCAGCAGCTTCACCGGGACAGGGAATCAAGAGACCCAGTACTTC	CASSFTGTGNQETQYF
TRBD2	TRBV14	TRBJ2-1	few	TGTGCCAGCAGGCCTAGCGGCCATTACGGTGAGCAGTTCTTC	CASRPSGHYGEQFF
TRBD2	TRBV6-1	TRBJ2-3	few	TGTGCCAGCAGTCATAGCGGGGGGAGCACAGATACGCAGTATTTT	CASSHSGGSTDTQYF
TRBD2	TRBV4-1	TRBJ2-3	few	TGCGCCAGCAGCCAGGCCCTAGCGGGGGGGCAAGATACGCAGTATTTT	CASSQALAGGQDTQYF
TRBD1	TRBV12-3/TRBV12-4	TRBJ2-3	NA	TGTGCCAGCAGTCCTAATCAGGGGGCTGGCACAGATACGCAGTATTTT	CASSPNQGAGTDTQYF
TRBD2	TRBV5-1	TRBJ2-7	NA	TGCGCCAGCAGCCAACAGGGTAGCGGGAACGAGCAGTACTTC	CASSQQGSGNEQYF
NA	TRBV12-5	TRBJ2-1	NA	TGTGCTAGTGGTTTGGTCAGTTACAATGAGCAGTTCTTC	CASGLVSYNEQFF
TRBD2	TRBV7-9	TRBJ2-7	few	TGTGCCAGCAGCCCACTAGCGGGGGCCTCCTACGAGCAGTACTTC	CASSPLAGASYEQYF
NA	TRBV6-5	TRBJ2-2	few	TGTGCCAGCAGTTACTCGATGAGGGTCTACACCGGGGAGCTGTTTTTT	CASSYSMRVYTGELFF
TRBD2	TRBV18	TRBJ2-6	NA	TGTGCCAGCTCACCCCTGGGGAGGGGACTCTCTGGGGCCAACGTCCTGACTTTC	CASSPLGRGLSGANVLTF
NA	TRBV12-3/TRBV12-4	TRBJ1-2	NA	TGTGCCAGCAGTTTTTTTTCTAGCTACACCTTC	CASSFFSSYTF
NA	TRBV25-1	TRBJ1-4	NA	TGTGCCAGCAGTGAGTCTGGCAGGGGAAGGGAAAAACTGTTTTTT	CASSESGRGREKLFF